One TCR beta chain is described in this entry. Germline V CDR1 and CDR2: MDHEN, SYDVKM. CDR3 length: 15 residues. Unmatched junction bases numbered 9, after V lost 5 bases and J lost 3 bases. Measured with immunoSEQ multiplex PCR; TCRdb has only the in-frame clones, and not every one. The sample lists over 85,000 clones; about 96% were seen once. These data are taken from a study of T cells in pancreatic ductal adenocarcinoma. The selected patients with pancreatic ductal adenocarcinoma had surgery but no neoadjuvant therapy. This clonotype originated in a human donor with pancreatic ductal adenocarcinoma. The sequencing input was PBMCs. V and J are TRBV28 and TRBJ2-7, with 8 bases identical to TRBD1. The CDR3 here is CASSMTGTGRYEQYF. CDR3 in DNA: TGTGCCAGCAGTATGACCGGGACAGGACGCTACGAGCAGTACTTC.